The entry below gives a single TCR beta chain sequence along with its context. Sequencing used immunoSEQ multiplex PCR; TCRdb keeps in-frame clones, though not all of them. The sample includes 400,000 to 500,000 clones, roughly 88% of them seen just once. These data originate in a study of blood T cell repertoires in COVID-19. The germline V gene encodes CDR1 SQVTM and CDR2 ANQGSEA. The CDR3 spans 17 residues. Losses at the gene ends were 8 bases for V and 3 bases for J; bases not matched to a gene: 11. Participants, 18 to 89 years old, spanned 25 or so US areas. The chain employs TRBV29-1 and TRBJ2-3, with 16 bases matching TRBD2. Sequenced sample: PBMCs or T cells enriched from blood (not recorded which). The receptor comes from a woman between 18 and 30 years old who had been exposed to COVID-19. CDR3 protein: CSSRGTSGRGSTDTQYF. The CDR3 bases are TGCAGCTCTAGGGGGACTAGCGGGAGGGGATCGACAGATACGCAGTATTTT.